These 16 T cell receptor beta chains originate from one sample sequenced in a study of blood T cell repertoires in COVID-19. The data were produced by immunoSEQ multiplex PCR, yet TCRdb's version contains in-frame clones alone and is incomplete. This sample yields 240,000 or so clones, of which approximately 86% are seen a single time; about 0.8% belongs to the top ten. The sequenced sample consisted of peripheral blood. The receptors come from a woman under 40 with acute or convalescent COVID-19.

CDR3 DNA: TGTGCCGCTCACTGGGGGGGGAACACTGAAGCTTTCTTT. Protein sequence: CAAHWGGNTEAFF. The chain links TRBV10-3 to TRBJ1-1, with D possibly TRBD1 on 5 matching bases. The germline V and J ends were trimmed by 11 bases and 1 base, with 14 bases remaining between them. Germline V gene lookup returns CDR1 ENHRY and CDR2 SYGVKD. The CDR3 has 13 residues.

The J gene is TRBJ2-3, the V gene TRBV30; D remains unclear. Germline CDR1 reads GTSNPN; CDR2 reads SVGIG (reference sequence). V lost 4 bases and J lost 1, with 6 bases in between. CDR3 length equals 12 residues. This CDR3 is CAWNGGTDTQYF. DNA for the CDR3: TGTGCCTGGAACGGAGGCACAGATACGCAGTATTTT.

This clone was detected only once. The J gene is TRBJ1-5, the V gene TRBV19; no reliable D call. V was trimmed by 6 bases and J by 5 bases, leaving 20 bases between them. Germline CDR1 and CDR2: LNHDA and SQIVND (reference sequence). The CDR3 has 16 amino acids. This chain's CDR3 is CASRARSLATYQPQHF. For the CDR3, the DNA is TGTGCCAGTAGGGCCAGGTCGCTCGCCACTTATCAGCCCCAGCATTTT.

This chain uses TRBV5-6 with TRBJ2-7, with D tentatively TRBD1 (5 bases). V was cut by 3 bases and J by 6 bases, with 19 bases left in between. The germline gives CDR1 SGHDT, CDR2 YYEEEE. The length of the CDR3 is 15 residues. Here the CDR3 DNA reads TGTGCCAGCAGCTCCAAACAGGACCCCGGCTCCGAGCAGTACTTC. Translation: CASSSKQDPGSEQYF.

The J gene is TRBJ1-2, the V gene TRBV6-2 or TRBV6-3; 8 nucleotides align to TRBD1. The J segment lost 0 bases and the V segment lost 5 bases, leaving 11 bases of the junction unmatched. The germline V gene encodes CDR1 MNHEY and CDR2 SVGEGT. The CDR3 spans 17 residues. This chain's CDR3 is CASSGRTGHDSNYGYTF. For the CDR3, the DNA is TGTGCCAGCAGTGGACGGACAGGGCATGACTCTAACTATGGCTACACCTTC.

The CDR3 here is CAISELKFPELEQFF. CDR3 DNA sequence: TGTGCCATCAGTGAGTTGAAGTTCCCTGAACTTGAGCAGTTCTTC. This rearrangement joins TRBV10-3 to TRBJ2-1; no clear D. CDR1 ENHRY and CDR2 SYGVKD come from the germline V gene. CDR3 length: 15 amino acids. V lost 1 base and J lost 9, with 16 bases in between.

This clone was picked up a small number of times. V and J are TRBV19 and TRBJ1-5, with D possibly TRBD1 on 6 matching bases. Germline CDR1 is LNHDA and CDR2 is SQIVND (reference sequence). V was clipped by 3 bases and J by 1 base, with 10 bases between them. The CDR3 has 15 amino acids. CDR3 bases: TGTGCCAGTAGTATTGGGGACACCAGCAATCAGCCCCAGCATTTT. Translated: CASSIGDTSNQPQHF.

The rearrangement links TRBV4-3 to TRBJ1-3; no clear D gene. Looked up from germline, CDR1 is LGHNA and CDR2 is YSLEER. Trimming pared 0 bases from V and 0 bases from J, leaving 9 bases between. The CDR3 is 16 residues long. In nucleotides, the CDR3 is TGCGCCAGCAGCCAAGAGTGGGGAGACTCTGGAAACACCATATATTTT. Translation gives CASSQEWGDSGNTIYF.

The gene calls are TRBV7-2 and TRBJ2-1, with TRBD2 matching 13 bases. V trimming: 5 bases; J trimming: 8 bases; junction bases outside the gene matches: 6. Germline loops: CDR1 SGHTA, CDR2 FQGNSA. The CDR3 is 15 amino acids. The CDR3 is CASSRWTSGSYEQFF. In nucleotides, the CDR3 is TGTGCCAGCAGCCGTTGGACTAGCGGGAGCTATGAGCAGTTCTTC.

V gene TRBV5-1 combines with J gene TRBJ1-4; the match to TRBD1 covers 9 bases. V gave up 4 bases and J gave up 6 bases; unmatched junction bases: 7. CDR1 is SGHRS, CDR2 YFSETQ, per germline. There are 15 residues in the CDR3. CDR3 DNA sequence: TGCGCCAGCAGCGACCGGGACAGGGTCGATGAAAAACTGTTTTTT. Protein: CASSDRDRVDEKLFF.

This chain uses TRBV18 with TRBJ2-7, with D possibly TRBD2 on 5 matching bases. Germline CDR1 KGHSH, CDR2 LQKENI. V was clipped by 3 bases and J by 7 bases, with 7 bases between them. CDR3 length: 11 amino acids. CDR3 residues: CASSPGEEQYF. The DNA of the CDR3 is TGTGCCAGCTCACCGGGAGAAGAGCAGTACTTC.

The CDR3 here is CASSFLAGGQETQYF. The CDR3 DNA reads TGTGCCAGCAGCTTTCTAGCGGGAGGTCAAGAGACCCAGTACTTC. The chain is built from TRBV5-6 and TRBJ2-5; TRBD2 matches 11 bases. The CDR3 consists of 15 residues. The J segment lost 2 bases and the V segment lost 2 bases, leaving 2 bases of the junction unmatched. Per germline, CDR1 SGHDT and CDR2 YYEEEE.

The chain is built from TRBV10-1 and TRBJ1-5; D not resolved. The ends were cut back, 10 bases at V and 6 bases at J, with 16 bases in the middle. CDR1 is WNHNN and CDR2 is SYGVQD in the germline V gene (reference sequence). The CDR3 runs to 13 residues. The CDR3 DNA follows: TGCGCCACCACGGGAGGGTTTATTCAGCCCCAGCATTTT. Protein product: CATTGGFIQPQHF.

V gene TRBV4-2 combines with J gene TRBJ1-4, with D unclear. In germline, CDR1 is LGHNA, CDR2 YNFKEQ. The V end was cut by 0 bases, the J end by 7 bases, with 18 bases between. CDR3 length: 17 residues. The CDR3 DNA is TGTGCCAGCAGCCAAGAATCGGCAAACTCCCGCGGTGAAAAACTGTTTTTT. It codes for CASSQESANSRGEKLFF.

The chain uses TRBV5-4 and TRBJ2-7; maybe TRBD2 (6 bases). The germline V gene encodes CDR1 SGHNT and CDR2 YYREEE (reference sequence). CDR3 size: 14 residues. With 10 bases removed from V and 7 bases from J, the gap between germline ends came to 24 bases. The CDR3 DNA is TGTGCCTCCTTCCCCGGGACTTCGCCGTCTGAGCAGTACTTC. Its protein product is CASFPGTSPSEQYF.

This chain uses TRBV3-1 (or the pseudogene TRBV3-2) with TRBJ2-3; tentatively, D is TRBD2 (6 bases). Germline-derived CDR1 and CDR2 are LGHDT and YNNKEL (reference sequence). The CDR3 covers 15 residues. Between the trimmed V and J ends, which lost 5 bases and 4 bases, there was a span of 16 bases. The CDR3 sequence: CASSVQTSSADTQYF. The CDR3 nucleotides read TGTGCCAGCAGCGTACAGACTAGTTCAGCAGATACGCAGTATTTT.